This T cell receptor (beta chain) was observed in a study of T cells in localized non-small cell lung cancer. V was clipped by 3 bases and J by 5 bases, with 14 bases between them. The CDR3 has 14 amino acids. Germline V CDR1 and CDR2: SGHRS, YFSETQ. The assay was immunoSEQ multiplex PCR, and TCRdb's table has in-frame clones only and misses some. This sample yields over 20,000 clones, of which about 85% are seen a single time; 9.6% belongs to the top ten. The receptor's source is a man aged 40 to 69 with stage III squamous cell lung carcinoma. Sequencing was performed on peripheral blood, taken before any cancer treatment. The rearrangement uses TRBV5-1 and TRBJ1-1; D unclear. Here the CDR3 reads CASSSASAGTEAFF. In DNA form, the CDR3 reads TGCGCCAGCAGCTCGGCCTCCGCGGGTACTGAAGCTTTCTTT.